This T cell receptor beta chain was sequenced for a study of blood T cell repertoires in COVID-19. Study context: The origin of the acute and convalescent COVID-19 samples was the United States, Italy and Spain.

The CDR3 totals 15 residues. V lost 4 bases and J lost 5, with 14 bases in between. Germline V gene sequence: CDR1 SGHVS, CDR2 FQNEAQ. Original handling: Amplification from reference gene primers served as the basis for estimated nucleated cell counts. The method was immunoSEQ multiplex PCR; TCRdb's version includes in-frame clones alone and lacks a portion of them. The V and J calls and the clone size are those of that table, but D and trimming were determined from the DNA. The table has about 410,000 clones, 75% to 90% seen once. Source material: peripheral blood. The chain combines TRBV7-8 with TRBJ1-4, with D perhaps TRBD1 (6 bases). The origin of this receptor is a woman aged 25 to 39 with active or convalescent COVID-19. The CDR3 sequence is CASSSPGRGNEKLFF. CDR3 bases: TGTGCCAGCAGCTCTCCCGGAAGGGGGAATGAAAAACTGTTTTTT.